This T cell receptor beta chain was captured in a study of tumor-infiltrating lymphocytes in primary liver carcinoma. Turning to the study itself: Cases comprised patients with primary liver carcinoma who received surgical resection. Staging placed the tumors at T1-T3 N0M0, and they measured about 4.2 to 10 cm across.

Total RNA amounting to 500 ng was the source from which TCR beta cDNA was made with a constant-region primer. Libraries of TCR beta came from three nested multiplex PCR rounds with slightly modified ARM-PCR. With TRBV1-TRBV30 forward primers and a C-beta reverse primer, the first two PCR rounds were run for nine to eleven cycles each. TCRdb re-called the multiplex PCR reads through MiXCR, storing one row per CDR3 protein. The sample consists of about 180,000 distinct CDR3 sequences, about 60% of them appearing once. Unsorted whole blood supplied the RNA, and germline DNA was extracted too. CDR1 and CDR2 from the germline V gene are ENHRY and SYGVKD. Deletions cut 4 bases from V and 4 bases from J, with 15 bases between. This CDR3 spans 15 amino acids.

Sequenced: peripheral blood. The chain uses TRBV10-3 and TRBJ2-3, with D perhaps TRBD1 (6 bases). This sequence originates from a man between 35 and 55 years old with primary liver carcinoma and hepatitis B virus infection. This CDR3 reads CAISGGQSQADTQYF. The CDR3 DNA reads TGTGCCATCAGTGGCGGACAGTCACAAGCAGATACGCAGTATTTT.